The 10 T cell receptor beta chains given below trace back to one sample, sequenced in a study of cytomegalovirus exposure and HLA in healthy donors. The PCR employed 60 Vbeta primers together with 13 Jbeta primers. Profiling relied on immunoSEQ multiplex PCR, and the TCRdb table lists in-frame clones only, not all of them. This table holds about 210,000 clones, about 80% found once. The source material was PBMCs. All receptors come from a male donor in good health and CMV-seronegative.

The CDR3: CAWSGGGDQPQHF. Written as DNA, the CDR3 is TGTGCCTGGAGTGGAGGGGGCGATCAGCCCCAGCATTTT. V gene TRBV30 combines with J gene TRBJ1-5, with 7 bases aligning to TRBD1. Germline loops: CDR1 GTSNPN, CDR2 SVGIG (reference sequence). The CDR3 consists of 13 residues. The trim removed 1 base at V and 5 bases at J, leaving 2 bases unmatched.

The chain uses TRBV7-9 and TRBJ1-4; TRBD1 agrees at 8 bases. The germline V gene has CDR1 SEHNR and CDR2 FQNEAQ (reference sequence). The CDR3 totals 15 residues. The V gene end was trimmed by 5 bases and the J gene end by 3 bases; junction bases not matched to a gene: 5. The CDR3 protein is CASSPMTGANEKLFF. CDR3 nucleotide sequence: TGTGCCAGCAGCCCTATGACAGGGGCTAATGAAAAACTGTTTTTT.

The genes are TRBV10-3 and TRBJ2-7; D possibly corresponds to TRBD1 (5 bases). The CDR3 spans 15 residues. Per the germline V gene, CDR1 is ENHRY and CDR2 is SYGVKD. Trimming took off 3 bases at V and 0 bases at J, with 12 bases between the two ends. The CDR3 loop is CAISDPMGLSYEQYF. The CDR3 DNA is TGTGCCATCAGTGATCCTATGGGGCTCTCCTACGAGCAGTACTTC.

The chain has TRBV28 and TRBJ2-7; the D gene is possibly TRBD2 (6 bases). Germline CDR1 and CDR2: MDHEN and SYDVKM. Trimming removed 3 bases at V and 3 bases at J, with 15 bases between. The CDR3 runs 15 residues. CDR3 sequence (DNA): TGTGCCAGCAGTTTGTGGGGGGACTGGTTCTACGAGCAGTACTTC. As protein: CASSLWGDWFYEQYF.

The gene calls are TRBV10-3 and TRBJ2-5; a weak D match, TRBD1 (6 bases). The V end lost 5 bases, the J end lost 2 bases, and 15 bases lay between the germline ends. Germline V gene sequence: CDR1 ENHRY, CDR2 SYGVKD. This CDR3 spans 15 amino acids. The CDR3 DNA sequence: TGTGCCATCAGTAAAGGGGGATCTGGGCAAGAGACCCAGTACTTC. This codes for CAISKGGSGQETQYF.

The chain carries TRBV6-5 and TRBJ2-3; 8 bases align to TRBD2. There are 15 residues in the CDR3. CDR1 MNHEY and CDR2 SVGAGI come from the germline V gene. V shed 5 bases and J 3 bases; nucleotides not matched to a gene: 7. CDR3 region: CASSQRLAGTDTQYF. Written as DNA, the CDR3 is TGTGCCAGCAGTCAACGGTTAGCGGGAACAGATACGCAGTATTTT.

The rearrangement uses TRBV6-5 and TRBJ2-3; 9 bases match TRBD1. The CDR3 contains 15 residues. Germline assignment: CDR1 MNHEY and CDR2 SVGAGI. V was clipped by 6 bases and J by 3 bases; unmatched bases: 7. The CDR3 sequence is CASSRRQGGTDTQYF. CDR3 DNA sequence: TGTGCCAGCAGCCGTCGACAGGGGGGAACAGATACGCAGTATTTT.

The sample holds one count of this clone. The chain carries TRBV6-4 and TRBJ2-2; D might be TRBD1 (5 bases). CDR3 length: 14 amino acids. Germline-derived CDR1 and CDR2 are MRHNA and SNTAGT. Trimming removed 2 bases at V and 1 base at J, with 5 bases between. CDR3 coding DNA: TGTGCCAGCAGTGACAGGGGGAACACCGGGGAGCTGTTTTTT. It encodes CASSDRGNTGELFF.

This chain joins TRBV29-1 and TRBJ2-7, with 7 bases fitting TRBD1. CDR1 is SQVTM and CDR2 is ANQGSEA in the germline V gene. This CDR3 spans 13 amino acids. V trimming: 4 bases; J trimming: 0 bases; junction bases outside the gene matches: 3. The CDR3 DNA sequence: TGCAGCGTTGTGACAGGGACCTCCTACGAGCAGTACTTC. It yields the protein CSVVTGTSYEQYF.

V is TRBV5-1 and J is TRBJ2-7; TRBD1 matches 9 bases. The CDR3 loop spans 15 amino acids. CDR1 is SGHRS and CDR2 is YFSETQ in the germline V gene. The V gene end was trimmed by 3 bases and the J gene end by 4 bases; junction bases not matched to a gene: 8. This CDR3 reads CASSSLAGQGYEQYF. CDR3 DNA: TGCGCCAGCAGCTCTTTAGCTGGACAGGGGTACGAGCAGTACTTC.